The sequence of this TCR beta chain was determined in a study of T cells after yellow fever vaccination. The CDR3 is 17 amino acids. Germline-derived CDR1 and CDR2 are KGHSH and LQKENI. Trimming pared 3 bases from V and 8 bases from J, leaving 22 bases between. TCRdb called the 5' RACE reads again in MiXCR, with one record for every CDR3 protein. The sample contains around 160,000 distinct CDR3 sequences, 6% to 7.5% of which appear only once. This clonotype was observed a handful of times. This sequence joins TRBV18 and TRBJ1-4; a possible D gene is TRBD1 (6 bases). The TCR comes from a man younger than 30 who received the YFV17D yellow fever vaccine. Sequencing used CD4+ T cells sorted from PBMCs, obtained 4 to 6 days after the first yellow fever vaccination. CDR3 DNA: TGTGCCAGCTCACCGGGGACCCTCCGGGGGGCGCGGGAAAAACTGTTTTTT. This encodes CASSPGTLRGAREKLFF.